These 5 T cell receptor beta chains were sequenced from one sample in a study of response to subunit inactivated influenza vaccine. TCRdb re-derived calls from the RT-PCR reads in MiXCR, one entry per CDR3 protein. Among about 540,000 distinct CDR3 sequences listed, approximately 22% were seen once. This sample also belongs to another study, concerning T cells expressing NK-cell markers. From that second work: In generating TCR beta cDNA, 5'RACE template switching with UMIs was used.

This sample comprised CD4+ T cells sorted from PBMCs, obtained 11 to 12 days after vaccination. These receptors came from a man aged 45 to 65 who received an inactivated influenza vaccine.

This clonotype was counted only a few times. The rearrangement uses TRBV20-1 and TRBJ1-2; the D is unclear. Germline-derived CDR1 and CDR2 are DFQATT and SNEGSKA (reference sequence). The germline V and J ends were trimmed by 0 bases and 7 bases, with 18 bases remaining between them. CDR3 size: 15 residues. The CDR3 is CSARDGPAVGSGYTF. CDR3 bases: TGCAGTGCTAGAGATGGCCCGGCCGTCGGGAGTGGCTACACCTTC.

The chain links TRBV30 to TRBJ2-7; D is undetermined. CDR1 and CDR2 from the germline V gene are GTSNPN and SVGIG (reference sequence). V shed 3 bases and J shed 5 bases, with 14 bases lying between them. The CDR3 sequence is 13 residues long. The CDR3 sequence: CAWSLGERHEQYF. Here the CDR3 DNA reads TGTGCCTGGAGCTTAGGTGAAAGGCACGAGCAGTACTTC.

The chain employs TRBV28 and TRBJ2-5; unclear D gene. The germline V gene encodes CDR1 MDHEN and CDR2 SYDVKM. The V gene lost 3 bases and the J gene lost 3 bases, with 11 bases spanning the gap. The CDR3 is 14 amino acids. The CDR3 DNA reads TGTGCCAGCAGTTTTATTGGTACGGAAGAGACCCAGTACTTC. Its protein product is CASSFIGTEETQYF.

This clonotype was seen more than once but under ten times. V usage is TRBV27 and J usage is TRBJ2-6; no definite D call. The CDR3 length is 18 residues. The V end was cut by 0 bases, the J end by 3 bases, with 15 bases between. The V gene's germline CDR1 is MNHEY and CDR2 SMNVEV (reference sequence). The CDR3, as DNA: TGTGCCAGCAGTTTATCCCGTCCCCCGATCTTTGGGGCCAACGTCCTGACTTTC. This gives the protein CASSLSRPPIFGANVLTF.

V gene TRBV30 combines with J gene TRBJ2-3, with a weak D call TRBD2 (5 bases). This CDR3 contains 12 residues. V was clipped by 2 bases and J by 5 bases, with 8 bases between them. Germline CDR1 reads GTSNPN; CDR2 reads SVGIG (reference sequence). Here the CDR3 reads CAWSSGGDTQYF. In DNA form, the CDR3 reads TGTGCCTGGAGTTCAGGAGGAGATACGCAGTATTTT. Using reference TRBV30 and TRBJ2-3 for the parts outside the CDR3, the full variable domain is SQTIHQWPATLVQPVGSPLSLECTVEGTSNPNLYWYRQAAGRGLQLLFYSVGIGQISSEVPQNLSASRPQDRQFILSSKKLLLSDSGFYLCAWSSGGDTQYFGPGTRLTVL.